The 2 T cell receptor beta chains presented below share a single source sample, sequenced in a study of graft-versus-host responses after intestinal transplantation (dated by TCRdb to about 2021). Library preparation used the immunoSEQ multiplex PCR assay. The table was pulled from immuneACCESS by TCRdb, which kept in-frame rearrangements only. Such tables lose some clones; where checked, under half of the loss comes from unresolved V genes, and the rest has no known cause. This sample is represented by 18,000 or so clones; around 95% of them were singletons. In total, the top ten clones hold 0.75% to 0.9% of the sample. Sequencing was performed on PBMCs, taken 23 days after intestinal transplant. These receptors were collected from a human patient who received an intestinal transplant, so some T cells may come from the graft donor.

The rearrangement joins TRBV5-1 to TRBJ2-7; perhaps TRBD2 as D (5 bases). Germline V gene data show CDR1 as SGHRS and CDR2 as YFSETQ. V was cut by 2 bases and J by 3 bases, with 9 bases left in between. This CDR3 region has 13 residues. In DNA, the CDR3 is TGCGCCAGCAGCTTCGAGCGGAACTACGAGCAGTACTTC. Its protein product is CASSFERNYEQYF.

Worth noting for this clone: The identical CDR3 is also encoded by other nucleotide sequences in the sample. The chain couples TRBV9 to TRBJ2-3, with D possibly matching TRBD2 (7 bases). The germline gives CDR1 SGDLS, CDR2 YYNGEE. V lost 4 bases to trimming and J lost 9 bases, with 21 bases between them. This CDR3 has 15 residues. CDR3 bases: TGTGCCAGCAGCCCCCGGGGGCTAGGGCGGGGGACGCAGTATTTT. This encodes CASSPRGLGRGTQYF. The full variable domain, in which reference TRBV9 and TRBJ2-3 provide the parts outside the CDR3, is DSGVTQTPKHLITATGQRVTLRCSPRSGDLSVYWYQQSLDQGLQFLIQYYNGEERAKGNILERFSAQQFPDLHSELNLSSLELGDSALYFCASSPRGLGRGTQYFGPGTRLTVL.